The 9 T cell receptor beta chains in this list originate from one sample, sequenced in a study of blood T cells in healthy people across ages. A second PCR of 7 to 11 cycles used a sample-barcoded 5' primer and a J-beta primer mix. TCRdb re-called the 5' RACE reads through MiXCR, storing one row per CDR3 protein. The sample lists some 700,000 distinct CDR3 sequences; about a fifth were seen once. Material for sequencing was blood. These receptors originate from a man between 65 and 85 years old in good health.

The rearrangement joins TRBV27 to TRBJ2-5; D unclear. Germline assignment: CDR1 MNHEY and CDR2 SMNVEV (reference sequence). Trimming shortened V by 5 bases and J by 5 bases, and 12 bases separated the two germline ends. This CDR3 spans 13 amino acids. The CDR3 region has the DNA TGTGCCAGCAGTGCCACCTACTGGGAGACCCAGTACTTC. This sequence encodes CASSATYWETQYF.

This clonotype was counted between two and nine times. The chain uses TRBV6-5 and TRBJ1-6; TRBD1 aligns across 7 bases. With V trimmed by 7 bases and J by 9 bases, 9 bases remained unmatched. The germline V gene has CDR1 MNHEY and CDR2 SVGAGI. The CDR3 totals 14 residues. The chain's CDR3 is CASTAATGSSPLHF. DNA of the CDR3: TGTGCCAGCACTGCGGCGACAGGGAGTTCACCCCTCCACTTT.

The V and J genes are TRBV12-3 or TRBV12-4 and TRBJ1-5; no clear D gene. Trimming cost V 6 bases and J 0 bases, with 12 bases left between them. The CDR3 runs to 15 residues. CDR3 protein: CASRTSSHSNQPQHF. The DNA of the CDR3 is TGTGCCAGCAGAACAAGCAGTCATAGCAATCAGCCCCAGCATTTT.

This chain connects TRBV20-1 to TRBJ2-3; 13 bases match TRBD2. V shed 6 bases and J 3 bases; nucleotides not matched to a gene: 3. The CDR3 totals 14 residues. CDR1 and CDR2 from the germline V gene are DFQATT and SNEGSKA (reference sequence). The CDR3 here is CSAVGLAGTDTQYF. CDR3 nucleotide sequence: TGCAGTGCGGTGGGACTAGCGGGAACAGATACGCAGTATTTT.

In its sample, this clonotype was seen a few times. The chain combines TRBV14 with TRBJ1-1; 8 bases fit TRBD1. CDR1 and CDR2 from the germline V gene are SGHDN and FVKESK. V was clipped by 3 bases and J by 5 bases; unmatched bases: 2. This CDR3 is built from 13 residues. This CDR3 is CASSQDRVTEAFF. The CDR3 DNA is TGTGCCAGCAGCCAGGACAGGGTTACTGAAGCTTTCTTT.

This clonotype was recorded a few times. The chain carries TRBV18 and TRBJ2-3; 9 nucleotides match TRBD1. The trim removed 4 bases at V and 8 bases at J, leaving 13 bases unmatched. Germline V gene data show CDR1 as KGHSH and CDR2 as LQKENI. This CDR3 spans 16 amino acids. The CDR3 reads CASSQQPGQGPGTQYF. The CDR3, as DNA: TGTGCCAGCTCACAACAACCGGGACAGGGCCCCGGTACGCAGTATTTT.

This clonotype has only a few counts. The rearrangement joins TRBV18 to TRBJ1-3; D call uncertain. The CDR3 is 15 amino acids. Between the trimmed V and J ends, which lost 6 bases and 1 base, there was a span of 13 bases. Germline CDR1 reads KGHSH; CDR2 reads LQKENI. The CDR3: CASSPQETSGNTIYF. CDR3 nucleotides: TGTGCCAGCTCCCCCCAGGAAACTTCTGGAAACACCATATATTTT.

The CDR3 nucleotides read TGTGCCAGCAGCTTACAACGGCACCTCCAAGAGACCCAGTACTTC. It translates to CASSLQRHLQETQYF. V usage is TRBV7-9 and J usage is TRBJ2-5; D is ambiguous. The germline gives CDR1 SEHNR, CDR2 FQNEAQ (reference sequence). V was shortened by 2 bases and J by 1 base, with 11 bases between the two germline ends. CDR3 size: 15 residues. The variable domain in full, with the rest retrieved from reference TRBV7-9 and TRBJ2-5, is DTGVSQNPRHKITKRGQNVTFRCDPISEHNRLYWYRQTLGQGPEFLTYFQNEAQLEKSRLLSDRFSAERPKGSFSTLEIQRTEQGDSAMYLCASSLQRHLQETQYFGPGTRLLVL.

The rearrangement joins TRBV5-5 to TRBJ2-3; D ambiguous. The germline V gene has CDR1 SGHKS and CDR2 YYEKEE (reference sequence). The CDR3 is 12 amino acids. Trimming removed 2 bases from V and 7 bases from J, with 8 bases in between. The chain's CDR3 is CASSFRAHTQYF. Here the CDR3 DNA reads TGTGCCAGCAGCTTTCGGGCGCATACGCAGTATTTT.